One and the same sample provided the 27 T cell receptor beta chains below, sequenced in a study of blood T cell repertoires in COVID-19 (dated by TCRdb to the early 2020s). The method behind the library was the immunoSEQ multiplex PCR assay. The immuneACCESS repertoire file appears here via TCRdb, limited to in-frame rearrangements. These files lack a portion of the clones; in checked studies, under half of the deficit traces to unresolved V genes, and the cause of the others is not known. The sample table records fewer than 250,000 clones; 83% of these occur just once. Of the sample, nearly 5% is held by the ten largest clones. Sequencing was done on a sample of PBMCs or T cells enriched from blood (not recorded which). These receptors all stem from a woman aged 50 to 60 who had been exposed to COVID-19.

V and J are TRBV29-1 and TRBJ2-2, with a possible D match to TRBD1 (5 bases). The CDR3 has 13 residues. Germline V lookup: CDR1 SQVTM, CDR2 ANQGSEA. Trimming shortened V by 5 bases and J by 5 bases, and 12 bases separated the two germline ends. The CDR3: CSVQGASTGELFF. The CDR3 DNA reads TGCAGCGTTCAAGGGGCAAGTACCGGGGAGCTGTTTTTT.

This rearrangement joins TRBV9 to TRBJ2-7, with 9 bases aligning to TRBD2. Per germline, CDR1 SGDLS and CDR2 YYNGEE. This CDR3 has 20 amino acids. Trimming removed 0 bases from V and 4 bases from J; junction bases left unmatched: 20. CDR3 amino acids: CASSVALKHPRVAGVYEQYF. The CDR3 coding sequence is TGTGCCAGCAGCGTAGCGCTCAAGCATCCCAGGGTAGCGGGGGTGTACGAGCAGTACTTC.

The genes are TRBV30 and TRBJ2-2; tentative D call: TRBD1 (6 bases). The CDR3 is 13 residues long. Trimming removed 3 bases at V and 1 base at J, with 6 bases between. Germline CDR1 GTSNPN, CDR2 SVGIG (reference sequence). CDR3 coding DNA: TGTGCCTGGAGGACAGGGAACACCGGGGAGCTGTTTTTT. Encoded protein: CAWRTGNTGELFF.

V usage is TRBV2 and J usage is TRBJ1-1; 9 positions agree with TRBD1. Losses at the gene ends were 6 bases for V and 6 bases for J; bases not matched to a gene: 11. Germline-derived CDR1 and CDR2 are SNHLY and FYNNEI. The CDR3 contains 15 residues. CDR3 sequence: CASSSTGTGSSEAFF. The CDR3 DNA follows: TGTGCCAGCAGCTCAACCGGGACAGGGTCCTCTGAAGCTTTCTTT. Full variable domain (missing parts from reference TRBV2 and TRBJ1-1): EPEVTQTPSHQVTQMGQEVILRCVPISNHLYFYWYRQILGQKVEFLVSFYNNEISEKSEIFDDQFSVERPDGSNFTLKIRSTKLEDSAMYFCASSSTGTGSSEAFFGQGTRLTVV.

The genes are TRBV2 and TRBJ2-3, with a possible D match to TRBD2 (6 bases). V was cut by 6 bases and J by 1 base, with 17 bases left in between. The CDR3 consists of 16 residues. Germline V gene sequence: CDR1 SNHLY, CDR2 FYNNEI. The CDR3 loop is CASSPRVAAGTDTQYF. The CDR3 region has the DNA TGTGCCAGCAGCCCCAGGGTAGCGGCGGGCACAGATACGCAGTATTTT. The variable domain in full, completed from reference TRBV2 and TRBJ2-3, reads EPEVTQTPSHQVTQMGQEVILRCVPISNHLYFYWYRQILGQKVEFLVSFYNNEISEKSEIFDDQFSVERPDGSNFTLKIRSTKLEDSAMYFCASSPRVAAGTDTQYFGPGTRLTVL.

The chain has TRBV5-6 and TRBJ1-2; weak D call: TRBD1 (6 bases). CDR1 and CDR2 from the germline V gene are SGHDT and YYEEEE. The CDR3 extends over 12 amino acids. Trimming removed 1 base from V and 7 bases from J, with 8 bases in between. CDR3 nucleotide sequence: TGTGCCAGCAGCTTGCAGGGGCGTGGCTACACCTTC. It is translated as CASSLQGRGYTF.

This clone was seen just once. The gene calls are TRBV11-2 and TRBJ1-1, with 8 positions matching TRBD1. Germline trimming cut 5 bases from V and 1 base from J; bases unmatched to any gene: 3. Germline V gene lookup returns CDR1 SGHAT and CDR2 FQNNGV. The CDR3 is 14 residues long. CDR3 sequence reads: CASSGGQGNTEAFF. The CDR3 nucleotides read TGTGCCAGCAGCGGAGGACAGGGGAACACTGAAGCTTTCTTT.

CDR3 sequence: CASSLAGGIYNEQFF. CDR3 nucleotides: TGTGCCAGCAGTCTAGCGGGGGGCATCTACAATGAGCAGTTCTTC. The rearrangement joins TRBV6-2 or TRBV6-3 to TRBJ2-1, with TRBD2 matching over 11 bases. The J segment lost 3 bases and the V segment lost 5 bases, leaving 3 bases of the junction unmatched. This CDR3 has 15 residues. Germline values: CDR1 MNHEY, CDR2 SVGEGT.

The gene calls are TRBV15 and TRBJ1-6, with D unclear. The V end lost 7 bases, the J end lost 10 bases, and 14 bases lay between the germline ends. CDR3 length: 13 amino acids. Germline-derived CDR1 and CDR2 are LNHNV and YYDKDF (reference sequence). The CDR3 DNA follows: TGTGCCACCACCGGGAGCTCTGGATCACCCCTCCACTTT. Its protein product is CATTGSSGSPLHF. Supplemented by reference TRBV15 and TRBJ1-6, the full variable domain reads DAMVIQNPRYQVTQFGKPVTLSCSQTLNHNVMYWYQQKSSQAPKLLFHYYDKDFNNEADTPDNFQSRRPNTSFCFLDIRSPGLGDTAMYLCATTGSSGSPLHFGNGTRLTVT.

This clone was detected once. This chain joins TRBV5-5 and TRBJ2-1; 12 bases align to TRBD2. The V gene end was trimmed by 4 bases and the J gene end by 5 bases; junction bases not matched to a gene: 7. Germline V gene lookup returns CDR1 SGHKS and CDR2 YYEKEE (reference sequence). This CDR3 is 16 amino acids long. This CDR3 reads CASSPLLAGGNNEQFF. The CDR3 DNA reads TGTGCCAGCAGCCCCCTACTAGCGGGGGGTAACAATGAGCAGTTCTTC.

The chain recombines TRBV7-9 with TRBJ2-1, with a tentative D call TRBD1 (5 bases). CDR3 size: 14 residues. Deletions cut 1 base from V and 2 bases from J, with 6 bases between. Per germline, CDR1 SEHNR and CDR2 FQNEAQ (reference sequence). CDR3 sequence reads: CASSLGRAYNEQFF. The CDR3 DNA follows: TGTGCCAGCAGCTTAGGCAGGGCCTACAATGAGCAGTTCTTC. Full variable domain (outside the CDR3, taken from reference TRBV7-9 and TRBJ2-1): DTGVSQNPRHKITKRGQNVTFRCDPISEHNRLYWYRQTLGQGPEFLTYFQNEAQLEKSRLLSDRFSAERPKGSFSTLEIQRTEQGDSAMYLCASSLGRAYNEQFFGPGTRLTVL.

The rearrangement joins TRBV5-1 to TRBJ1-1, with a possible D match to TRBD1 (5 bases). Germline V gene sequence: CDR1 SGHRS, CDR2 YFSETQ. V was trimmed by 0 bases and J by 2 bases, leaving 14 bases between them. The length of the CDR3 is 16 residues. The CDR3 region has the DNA TGCGCCAGCAGCTTGGGGAAGACAGCGCCTAACACTGAAGCTTTCTTT. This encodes CASSLGKTAPNTEAFF.

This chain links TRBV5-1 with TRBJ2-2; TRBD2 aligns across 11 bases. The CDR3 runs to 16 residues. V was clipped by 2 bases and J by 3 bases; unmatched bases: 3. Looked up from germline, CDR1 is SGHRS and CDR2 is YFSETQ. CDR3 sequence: CASSFLAGGHTGELFF. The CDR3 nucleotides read TGCGCCAGCAGCTTCCTAGCGGGGGGTCACACCGGGGAGCTGTTTTTT.

CDR3 in DNA: TGTGCCAGTAGTTCGGGTATCATAATAAGCGGCTACACCTTC. Protein: CASSSGIIISGYTF. This sequence joins TRBV19 and TRBJ1-2; D remains unclear. The V and J ends lost 5 bases and 8 bases respectively, with 18 bases between them. Germline V gene sequence: CDR1 LNHDA, CDR2 SQIVND (reference sequence). The CDR3 covers 14 residues.

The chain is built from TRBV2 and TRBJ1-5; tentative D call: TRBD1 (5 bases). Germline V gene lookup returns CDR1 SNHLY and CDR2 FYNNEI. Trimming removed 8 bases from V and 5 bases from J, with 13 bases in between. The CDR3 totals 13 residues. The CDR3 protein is CASSGGVYQPQHF. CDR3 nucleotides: TGTGCCAGCTCGGGGGGGGTCTATCAGCCCCAGCATTTT.

In DNA form, the CDR3 reads TGTGCCAGCTCACCTGGACTAGCGGGTTCCGGGGAGCTGTTTTTT. It translates to CASSPGLAGSGELFF. V gene TRBV18 combines with J gene TRBJ2-2, with 11 bases aligning to TRBD2. Germline lookup yields CDR1 KGHSH and CDR2 LQKENI. The CDR3 loop spans 15 amino acids. Trimming removed 3 bases from V and 6 bases from J; junction bases left unmatched: 3. Full variable domain (remainder filled in from reference TRBV18 and TRBJ2-2): NAGVMQNPRHLVRRRGQEARLRCSPMKGHSHVYWYRQLPEEGLKFMVYLQKENIIDESGMPKERFSAEFPKEGPSILRIQQVVRGDSAAYFCASSPGLAGSGELFFGEGSRLTVL.

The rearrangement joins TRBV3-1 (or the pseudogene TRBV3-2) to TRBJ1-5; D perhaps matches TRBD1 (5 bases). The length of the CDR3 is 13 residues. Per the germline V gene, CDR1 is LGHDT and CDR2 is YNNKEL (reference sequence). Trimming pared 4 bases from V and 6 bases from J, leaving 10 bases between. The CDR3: CASSRRVGQPQHF. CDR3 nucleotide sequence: TGTGCCAGCAGCCGCAGGGTAGGTCAGCCCCAGCATTTT.

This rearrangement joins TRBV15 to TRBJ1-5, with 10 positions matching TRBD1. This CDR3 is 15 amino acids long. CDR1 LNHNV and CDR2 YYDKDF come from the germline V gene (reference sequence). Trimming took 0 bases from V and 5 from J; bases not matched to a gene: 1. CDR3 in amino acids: CATSREGQGYQPQHF. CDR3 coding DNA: TGTGCCACCAGCAGAGAGGGACAGGGGTATCAGCCCCAGCATTTT.

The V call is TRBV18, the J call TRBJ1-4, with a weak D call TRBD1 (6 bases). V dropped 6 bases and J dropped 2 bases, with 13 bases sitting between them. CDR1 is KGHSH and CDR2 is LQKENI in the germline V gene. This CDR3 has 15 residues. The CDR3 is CASSPNRDTNEKLFF. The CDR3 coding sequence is TGTGCCAGCTCGCCCAACAGGGATACTAATGAAAAACTGTTTTTT.

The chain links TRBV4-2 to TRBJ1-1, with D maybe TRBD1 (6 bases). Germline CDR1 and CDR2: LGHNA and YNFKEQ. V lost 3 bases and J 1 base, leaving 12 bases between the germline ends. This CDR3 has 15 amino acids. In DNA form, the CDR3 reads TGTGCCAGCAGCCAGGGCACAGGGCAGAACACTGAAGCTTTCTTT. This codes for CASSQGTGQNTEAFF.

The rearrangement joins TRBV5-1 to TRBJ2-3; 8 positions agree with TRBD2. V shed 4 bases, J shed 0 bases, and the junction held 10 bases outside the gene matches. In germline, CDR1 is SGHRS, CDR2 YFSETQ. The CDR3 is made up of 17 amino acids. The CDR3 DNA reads TGCGCCAGCAGCCCCCAGGGCGGGGGGAGAAGCACAGATACGCAGTATTTT. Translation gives CASSPQGGGRSTDTQYF.

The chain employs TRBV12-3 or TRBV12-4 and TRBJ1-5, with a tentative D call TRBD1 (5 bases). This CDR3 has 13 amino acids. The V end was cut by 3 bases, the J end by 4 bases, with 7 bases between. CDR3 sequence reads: CASSLSGNQPQHF. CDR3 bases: TGTGCCAGCAGTTTGTCAGGGAATCAGCCCCAGCATTTT.

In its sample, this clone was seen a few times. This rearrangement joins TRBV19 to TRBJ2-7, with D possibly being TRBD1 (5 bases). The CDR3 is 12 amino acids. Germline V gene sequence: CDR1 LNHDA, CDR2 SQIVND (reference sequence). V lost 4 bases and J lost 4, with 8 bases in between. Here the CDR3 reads CASSTKGYEQYF. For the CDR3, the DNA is TGTGCCAGTAGTACCAAGGGGTACGAGCAGTACTTC.

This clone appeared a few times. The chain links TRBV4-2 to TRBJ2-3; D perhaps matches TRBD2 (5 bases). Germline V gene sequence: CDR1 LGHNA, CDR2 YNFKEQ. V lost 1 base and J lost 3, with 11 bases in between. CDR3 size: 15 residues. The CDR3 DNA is TGTGCCAGCAGCCAAGCAGCGGCGGAAACAGATACGCAGTATTTT. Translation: CASSQAAAETDTQYF.

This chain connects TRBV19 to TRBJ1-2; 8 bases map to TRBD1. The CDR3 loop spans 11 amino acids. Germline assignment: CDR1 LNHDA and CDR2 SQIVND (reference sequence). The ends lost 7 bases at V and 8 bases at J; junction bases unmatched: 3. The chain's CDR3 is CASMSGGGYTF. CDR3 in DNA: TGTGCCAGTATGTCAGGGGGCGGCTACACCTTC.

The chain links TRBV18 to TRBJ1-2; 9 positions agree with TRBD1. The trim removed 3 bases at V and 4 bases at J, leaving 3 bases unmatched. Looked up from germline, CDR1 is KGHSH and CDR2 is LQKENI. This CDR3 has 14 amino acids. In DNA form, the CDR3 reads TGTGCCAGCTCACCCTCGGACAGGGGCTATGGCTACACCTTC. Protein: CASSPSDRGYGYTF.

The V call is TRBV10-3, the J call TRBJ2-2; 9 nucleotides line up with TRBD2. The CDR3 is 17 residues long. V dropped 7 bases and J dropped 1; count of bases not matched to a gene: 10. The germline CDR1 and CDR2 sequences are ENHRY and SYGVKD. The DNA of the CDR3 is TGTGCCATCACGACTAGCGGATTCGCTCGGAACACCGGGGAGCTGTTTTTT. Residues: CAITTSGFARNTGELFF.